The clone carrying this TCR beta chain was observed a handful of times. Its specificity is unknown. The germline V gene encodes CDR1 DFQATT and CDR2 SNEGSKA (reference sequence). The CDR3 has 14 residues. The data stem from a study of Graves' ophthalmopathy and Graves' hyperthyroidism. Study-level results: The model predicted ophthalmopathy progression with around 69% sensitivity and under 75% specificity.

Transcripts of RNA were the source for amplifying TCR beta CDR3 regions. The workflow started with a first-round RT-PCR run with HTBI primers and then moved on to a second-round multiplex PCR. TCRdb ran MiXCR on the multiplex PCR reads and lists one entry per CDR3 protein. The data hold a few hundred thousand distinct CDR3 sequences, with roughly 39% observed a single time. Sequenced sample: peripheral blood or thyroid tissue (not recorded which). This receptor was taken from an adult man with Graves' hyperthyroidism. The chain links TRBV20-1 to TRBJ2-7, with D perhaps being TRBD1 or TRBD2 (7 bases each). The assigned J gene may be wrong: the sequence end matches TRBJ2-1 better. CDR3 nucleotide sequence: TGCAGTGCTAAGTATCCAGGGGGGGGGAATGAGCAGTTCTTC. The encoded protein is CSAKYPGGGNEQFF.